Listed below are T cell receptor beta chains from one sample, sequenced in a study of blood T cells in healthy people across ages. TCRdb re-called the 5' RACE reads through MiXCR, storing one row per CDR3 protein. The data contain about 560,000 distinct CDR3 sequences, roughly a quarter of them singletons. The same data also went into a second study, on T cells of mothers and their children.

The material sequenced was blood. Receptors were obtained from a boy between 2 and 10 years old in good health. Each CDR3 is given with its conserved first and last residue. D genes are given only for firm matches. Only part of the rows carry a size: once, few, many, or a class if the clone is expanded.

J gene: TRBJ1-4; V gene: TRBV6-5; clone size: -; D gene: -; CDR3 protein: CASSYSLGFAEKLFF; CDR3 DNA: TGTGCCAGCAGTTACTCGTTAGGGTTTGCTGAAAAACTGTTTTTT
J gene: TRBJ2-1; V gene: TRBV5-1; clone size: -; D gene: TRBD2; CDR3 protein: CASSSAGGRDNEQFF; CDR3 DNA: TGCGCCAGCAGCTCAGCGGGAGGACGGGACAATGAGCAGTTCTTC
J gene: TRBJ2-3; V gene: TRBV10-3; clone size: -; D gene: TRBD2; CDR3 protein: CAISGTSGSISTDTQYF; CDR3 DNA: TGTGCCATCAGCGGGACTAGCGGGAGTATTAGCACAGATACGCAGTATTTT
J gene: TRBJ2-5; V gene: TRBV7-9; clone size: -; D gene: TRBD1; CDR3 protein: CASSLGQGAIQETQYF; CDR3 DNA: TGTGCCAGCAGCTTGGGACAGGGGGCGATCCAAGAGACCCAGTACTTC
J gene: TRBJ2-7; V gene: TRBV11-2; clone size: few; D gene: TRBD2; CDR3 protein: CASSLAPSVAGVPYEQYF; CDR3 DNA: TGTGCCAGCAGCTTAGCCCCGTCCGTGGCGGGGGTCCCCTACGAGCAGTACTTC
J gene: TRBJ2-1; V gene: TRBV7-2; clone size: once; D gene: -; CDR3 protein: CASSPPAGGRYNEQFF; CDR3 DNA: TGTGCCAGCAGCCCCCCTGCGGGCGGGCGCTACAATGAGCAGTTCTTC
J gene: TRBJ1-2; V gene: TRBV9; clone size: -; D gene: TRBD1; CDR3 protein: CASSPRTGPVFNGYTF; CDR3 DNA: TGTGCCAGCAGCCCCAGGACAGGGCCCGTATTTAATGGCTACACCTTC
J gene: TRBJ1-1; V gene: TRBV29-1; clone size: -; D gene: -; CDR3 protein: CSVAGAGLTEAFF; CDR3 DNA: TGCAGCGTTGCTGGGGCCGGTTTGACTGAAGCTTTCTTT
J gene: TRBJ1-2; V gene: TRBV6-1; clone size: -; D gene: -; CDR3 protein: CASSEFGGANYGYTF; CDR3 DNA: TGTGCCAGCAGTGAATTCGGGGGAGCTAACTACGGCTACACCTTC
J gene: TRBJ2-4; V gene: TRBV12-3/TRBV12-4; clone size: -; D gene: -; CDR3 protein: CASSSPQRGAKNIQYF; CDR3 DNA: TGTGCCAGCAGTTCGCCGCAGCGTGGGGCCAAAAACATTCAGTACTTC
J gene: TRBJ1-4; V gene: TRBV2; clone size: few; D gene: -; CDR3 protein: CASSPLGRNEKLFF; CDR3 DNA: TGTGCCAGCAGCCCACTGGGGAGAAATGAAAAACTGTTTTTT
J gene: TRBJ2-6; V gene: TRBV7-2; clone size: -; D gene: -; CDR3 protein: CASSPPGAGANVLTF; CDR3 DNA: TGTGCCAGCAGCCCCCCGGGGGCTGGGGCCAACGTCCTGACTTTC
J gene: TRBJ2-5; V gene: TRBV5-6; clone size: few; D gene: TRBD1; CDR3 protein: CASSLDRGPWETQYF; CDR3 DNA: TGTGCCAGCAGCTTGGACAGGGGGCCGTGGGAGACCCAGTACTTC
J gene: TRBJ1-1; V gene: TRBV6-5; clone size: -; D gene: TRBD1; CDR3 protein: CASSFAPDRGWTEAFF; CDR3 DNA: TGTGCCAGCAGTTTCGCCCCCGACAGGGGTTGGACTGAAGCTTTCTTT
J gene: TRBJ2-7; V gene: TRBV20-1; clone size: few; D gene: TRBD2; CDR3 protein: CSAGPGTSDEQYF; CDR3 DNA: TGCAGTGCTGGCCCCGGGACTAGCGACGAGCAGTACTTC
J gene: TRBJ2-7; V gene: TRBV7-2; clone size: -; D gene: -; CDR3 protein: CASSLDLSPDSVYEQYF; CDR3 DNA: TGTGCCAGCAGCTTAGATTTGTCCCCGGACTCGGTCTACGAGCAGTACTTC
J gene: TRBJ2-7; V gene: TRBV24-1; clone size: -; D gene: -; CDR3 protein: CATSETGSYEQYF; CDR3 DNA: TGTGCCACCAGTGAAACCGGGAGCTACGAGCAGTACTTC
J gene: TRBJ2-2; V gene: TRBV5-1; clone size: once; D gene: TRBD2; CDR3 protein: CASSLPSGLATRSPGELFF; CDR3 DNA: TGCGCCAGCAGCTTGCCTTCCGGACTAGCGACAAGATCACCCGGGGAGCTGTTTTTT
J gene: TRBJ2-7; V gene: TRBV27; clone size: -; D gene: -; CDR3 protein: CASTTIGPPYEQYF; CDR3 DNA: TGTGCCAGCACCACGATCGGGCCCCCCTACGAGCAGTACTTC
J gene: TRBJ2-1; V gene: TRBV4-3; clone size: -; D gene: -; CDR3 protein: CASSQDWEFSYNEQFF; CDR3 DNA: TGCGCCAGCAGCCAAGATTGGGAGTTCTCCTACAATGAGCAGTTCTTC
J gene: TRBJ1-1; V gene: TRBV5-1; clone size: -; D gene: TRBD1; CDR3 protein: CASSITGTGVTEAFF; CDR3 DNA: TGCGCCAGCAGCATCACCGGGACAGGGGTCACTGAAGCTTTCTTT
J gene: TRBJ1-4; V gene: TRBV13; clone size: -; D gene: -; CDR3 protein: CASSVRQAESEKLFF; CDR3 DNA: TGTGCCAGCAGCGTACGACAGGCAGAGAGTGAAAAACTGTTTTTT
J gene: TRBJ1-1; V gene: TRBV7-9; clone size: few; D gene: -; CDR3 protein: CASSYPGPEAFF; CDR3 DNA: TGTGCCAGCAGCTATCCGGGTCCTGAAGCTTTCTTT
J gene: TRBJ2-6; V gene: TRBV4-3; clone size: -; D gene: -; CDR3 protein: CASSQGLVSGANVLTF; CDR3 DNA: TGCGCCAGCAGCCAAGGCTTGGTCTCTGGGGCCAACGTCCTGACTTTC